The subject of this entry is one T cell receptor (beta chain). The record originates from a study of blood T cells in healthy people across ages. A J-beta primer mix and a sample-barcoded 5' primer were used in a second PCR of roughly 7 to 12 cycles. Each of the cDNA molecules was tagged by a template-switch adaptor with 12 random nucleotides. Every individual sample yielded 2.5 million or more paired-end reads (each containing CDR3). TCRdb passed the 5' RACE reads through MiXCR, listing each CDR3 protein once. Found here are hundreds of thousands of distinct CDR3 sequences, around 21% of them singletons; the top ten hold roughly 3.6%. The CDR3 is 12 amino acids. V lost 6 bases to trimming and J lost 6 bases, with 10 bases between them. Per the germline V gene, CDR1 is SGHTA and CDR2 is FQGNSA. Healthy Caucasian individuals from Russia aged roughly 6 to 90 served as donors. Isolated per sample were at least 6 million PBMCs.

The chain uses TRBV7-2 and TRBJ2-3, with D perhaps matching TRBD2 (6 bases). The sequenced material came from blood. The sequence came from a man aged 70-80 years in good health. DNA of the CDR3: TGTGCCAGCAGTAACCGGGAGGATACGCAGTATTTT. It specifies CASSNREDTQYF.